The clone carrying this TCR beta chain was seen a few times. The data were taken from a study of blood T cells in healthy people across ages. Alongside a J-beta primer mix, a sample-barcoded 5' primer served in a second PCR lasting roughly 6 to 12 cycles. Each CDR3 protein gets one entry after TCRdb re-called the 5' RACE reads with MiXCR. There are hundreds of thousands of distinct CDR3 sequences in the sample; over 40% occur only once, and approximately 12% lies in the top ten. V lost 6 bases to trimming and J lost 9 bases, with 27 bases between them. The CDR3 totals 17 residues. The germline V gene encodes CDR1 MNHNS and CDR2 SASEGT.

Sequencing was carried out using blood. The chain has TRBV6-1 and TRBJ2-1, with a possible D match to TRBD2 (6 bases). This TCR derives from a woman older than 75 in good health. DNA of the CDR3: TGTGCCAGCAGCCGCGCACAGGCGGGACTTATGATCGGTGAGCAGTTCTTC. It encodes CASSRAQAGLMIGEQFF.